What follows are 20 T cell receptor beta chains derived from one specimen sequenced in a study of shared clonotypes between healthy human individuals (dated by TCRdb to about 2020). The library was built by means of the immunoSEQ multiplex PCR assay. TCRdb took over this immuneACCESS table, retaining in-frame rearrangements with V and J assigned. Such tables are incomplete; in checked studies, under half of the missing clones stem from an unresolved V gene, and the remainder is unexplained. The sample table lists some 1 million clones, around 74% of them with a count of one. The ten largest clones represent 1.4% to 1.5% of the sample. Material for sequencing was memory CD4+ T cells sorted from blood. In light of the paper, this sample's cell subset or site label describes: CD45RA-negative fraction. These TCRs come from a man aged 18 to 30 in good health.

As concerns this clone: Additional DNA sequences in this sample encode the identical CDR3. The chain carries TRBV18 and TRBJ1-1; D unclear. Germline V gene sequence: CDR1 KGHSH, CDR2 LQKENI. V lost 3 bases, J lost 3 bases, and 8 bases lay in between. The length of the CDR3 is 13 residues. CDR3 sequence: CASSPGRDTEAFF. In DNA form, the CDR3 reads TGTGCCAGCTCACCGGGTCGGGACACTGAAGCTTTCTTT. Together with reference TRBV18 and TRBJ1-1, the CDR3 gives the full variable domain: NAGVMQNPRHLVRRRGQEARLRCSPMKGHSHVYWYRQLPEEGLKFMVYLQKENIIDESGMPKERFSAEFPKEGPSILRIQQVVRGDSAAYFCASSPGRDTEAFFGQGTRLTVV.

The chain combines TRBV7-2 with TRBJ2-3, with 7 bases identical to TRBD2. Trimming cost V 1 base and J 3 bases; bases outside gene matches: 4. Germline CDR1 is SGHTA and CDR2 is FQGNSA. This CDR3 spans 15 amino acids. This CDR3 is CASSLETSPTDTQYF. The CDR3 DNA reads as TGTGCCAGCAGCTTAGAGACTAGCCCAACAGATACGCAGTATTTT.

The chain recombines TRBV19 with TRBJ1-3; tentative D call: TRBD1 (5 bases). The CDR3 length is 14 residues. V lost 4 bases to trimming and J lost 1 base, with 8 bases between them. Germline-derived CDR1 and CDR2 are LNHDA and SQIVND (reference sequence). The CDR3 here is CASSTRGSGNTIYF. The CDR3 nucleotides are TGTGCCAGTAGTACTAGGGGATCTGGAAACACCATATATTTT.

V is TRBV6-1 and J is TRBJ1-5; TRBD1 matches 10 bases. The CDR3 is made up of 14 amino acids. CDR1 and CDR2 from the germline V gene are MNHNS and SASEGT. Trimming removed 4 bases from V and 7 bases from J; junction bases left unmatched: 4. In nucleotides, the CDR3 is TGTGCCAGCAGTGGACAGGGGGCGAGACAGCCCCAGCATTTT. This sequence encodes CASSGQGARQPQHF.

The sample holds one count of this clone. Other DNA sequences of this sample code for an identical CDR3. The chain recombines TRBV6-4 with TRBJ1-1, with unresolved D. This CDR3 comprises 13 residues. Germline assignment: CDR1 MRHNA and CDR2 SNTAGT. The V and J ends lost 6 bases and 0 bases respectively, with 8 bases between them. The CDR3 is CASSVRLNTEAFF. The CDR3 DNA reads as TGTGCCAGCAGCGTCAGGCTGAACACTGAAGCTTTCTTT.

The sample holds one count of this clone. CDR3 nucleotides: TGTGCCAGCAGTGACTCACAGGGGAAGGGGGAGACCCAGTACTTC. Protein sequence: CASSDSQGKGETQYF. The gene calls are TRBV6-1 and TRBJ2-5; 7 nucleotides agree with TRBD1. Per the germline V gene, CDR1 is MNHNS and CDR2 is SASEGT. CDR3 length: 15 amino acids. The junction had 9 bases not matched to a gene; V was cut back by 3 bases and J by 5 bases.

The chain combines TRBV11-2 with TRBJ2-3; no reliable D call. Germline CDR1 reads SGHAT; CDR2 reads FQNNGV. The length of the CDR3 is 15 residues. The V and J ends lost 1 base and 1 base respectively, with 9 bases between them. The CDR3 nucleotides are TGTGCCAGCAGCTTAGGGCGGCGAGGCACAGATACGCAGTATTTT. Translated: CASSLGRRGTDTQYF. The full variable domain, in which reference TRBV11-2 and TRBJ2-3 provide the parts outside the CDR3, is EAGVAQSPRYKIIEKRQSVAFWCNPISGHATLYWYQQILGQGPKLLIQFQNNGVVDDSQLPKDRFSAERLKGVDSTLKIQPAKLEDSAVYLCASSLGRRGTDTQYFGPGTRLTVL.

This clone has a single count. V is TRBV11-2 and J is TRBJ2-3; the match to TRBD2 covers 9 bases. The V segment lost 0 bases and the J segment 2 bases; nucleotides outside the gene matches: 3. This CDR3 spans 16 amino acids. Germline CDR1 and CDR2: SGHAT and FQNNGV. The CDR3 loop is CASSLDRGRATDTQYF. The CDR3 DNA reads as TGTGCCAGCAGCTTAGATCGCGGGAGGGCCACAGATACGCAGTATTTT.

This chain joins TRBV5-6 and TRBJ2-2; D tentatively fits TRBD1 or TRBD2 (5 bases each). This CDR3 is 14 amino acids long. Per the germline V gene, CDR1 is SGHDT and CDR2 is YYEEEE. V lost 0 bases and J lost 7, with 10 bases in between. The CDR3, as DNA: TGTGCCAGCAGCTTGGGGCAGGGAGTCGGGGAGCTGTTTTTT. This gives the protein CASSLGQGVGELFF. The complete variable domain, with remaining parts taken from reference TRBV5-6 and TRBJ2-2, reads DAGVTQSPTHLIKTRGQQVTLRCSPKSGHDTVSWYQQALGQGPQFIFQYYEEEERQRGNFPDRFSGHQFPNYSSELNVNALLLGDSALYLCASSLGQGVGELFFGEGSRLTVL.

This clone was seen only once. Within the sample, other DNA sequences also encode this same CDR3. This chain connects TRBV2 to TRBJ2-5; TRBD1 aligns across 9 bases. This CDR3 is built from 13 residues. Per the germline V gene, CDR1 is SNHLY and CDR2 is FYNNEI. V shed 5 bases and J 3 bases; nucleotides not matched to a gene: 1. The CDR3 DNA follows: TGTGCCAGCAGTCGGGACAGGGAAGAGACCCAGTACTTC. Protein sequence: CASSRDREETQYF.

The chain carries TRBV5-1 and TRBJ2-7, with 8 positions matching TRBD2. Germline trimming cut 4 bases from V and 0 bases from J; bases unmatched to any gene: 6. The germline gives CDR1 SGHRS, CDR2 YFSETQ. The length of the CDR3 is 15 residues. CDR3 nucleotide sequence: TGCGCCAGCAGCCTCCAGACTAGCGCCTCCTACGAGCAGTACTTC. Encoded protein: CASSLQTSASYEQYF.

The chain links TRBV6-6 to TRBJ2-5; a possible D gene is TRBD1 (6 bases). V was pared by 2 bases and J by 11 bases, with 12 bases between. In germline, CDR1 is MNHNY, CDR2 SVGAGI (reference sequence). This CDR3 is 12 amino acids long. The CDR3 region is CASSYTLDRQYF. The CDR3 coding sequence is TGTGCCAGCAGTTACACCCTGGACAGACAGTACTTC.

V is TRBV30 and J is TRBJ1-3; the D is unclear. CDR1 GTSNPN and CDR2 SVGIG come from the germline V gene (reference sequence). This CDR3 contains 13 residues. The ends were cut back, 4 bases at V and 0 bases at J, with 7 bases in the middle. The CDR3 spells CAWNQFSGNTIYF. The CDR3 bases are TGTGCCTGGAACCAATTCTCTGGAAACACCATATATTTT.

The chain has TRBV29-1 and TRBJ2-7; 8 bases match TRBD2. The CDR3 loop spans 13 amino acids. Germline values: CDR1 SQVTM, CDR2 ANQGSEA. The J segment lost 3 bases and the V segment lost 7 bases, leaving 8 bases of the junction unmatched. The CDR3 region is CSARGGFGYEQYF. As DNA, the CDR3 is TGCAGCGCTCGGGGGGGGTTTGGCTACGAGCAGTACTTC.

In DNA, the CDR3 is TGTGCCAGCAGCCCAAGTTGGGGCTCCTACAATGAGCAGTTCTTC. Its translation is CASSPSWGSYNEQFF. The chain employs TRBV11-3 and TRBJ2-1; D gene ambiguous. V was trimmed by 5 bases and J by 0 bases, leaving 11 bases between them. CDR3 length: 15 amino acids. Germline values: CDR1 SGHNT, CDR2 YENEEA.

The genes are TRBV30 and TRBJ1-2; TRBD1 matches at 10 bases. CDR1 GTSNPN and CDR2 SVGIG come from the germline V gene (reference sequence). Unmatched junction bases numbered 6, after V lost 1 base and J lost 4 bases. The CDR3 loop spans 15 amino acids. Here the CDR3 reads CAWSAETGGFYGYTF. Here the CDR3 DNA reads TGTGCCTGGAGTGCCGAGACAGGGGGCTTCTATGGCTACACCTTC.

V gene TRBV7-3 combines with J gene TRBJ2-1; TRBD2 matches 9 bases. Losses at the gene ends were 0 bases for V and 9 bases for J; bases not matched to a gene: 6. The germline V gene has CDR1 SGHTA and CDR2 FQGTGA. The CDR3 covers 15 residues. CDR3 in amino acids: CASSLTAGGLSEQFF. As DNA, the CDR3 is TGTGCCAGCAGCTTAACTGCGGGGGGGCTGAGTGAGCAGTTCTTC.

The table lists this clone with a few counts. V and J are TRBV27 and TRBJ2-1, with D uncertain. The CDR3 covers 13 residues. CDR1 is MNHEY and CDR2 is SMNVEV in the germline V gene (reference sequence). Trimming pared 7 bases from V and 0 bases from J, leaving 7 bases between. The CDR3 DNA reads TGTGCCAGCACCCCCAGCTCCTACAATGAGCAGTTCTTC. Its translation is CASTPSSYNEQFF.

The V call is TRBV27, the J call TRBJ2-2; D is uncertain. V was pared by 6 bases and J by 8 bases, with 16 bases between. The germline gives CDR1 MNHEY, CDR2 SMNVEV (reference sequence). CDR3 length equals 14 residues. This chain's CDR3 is CASRQVRTAGELFF. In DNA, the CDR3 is TGTGCCAGCAGACAAGTTAGGACGGCGGGGGAGCTGTTTTTT.

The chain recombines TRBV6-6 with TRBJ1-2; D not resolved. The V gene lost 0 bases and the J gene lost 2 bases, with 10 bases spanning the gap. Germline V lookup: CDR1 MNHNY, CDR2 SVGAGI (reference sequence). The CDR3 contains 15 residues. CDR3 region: CASSYSGYSNYGYTF. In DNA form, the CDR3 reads TGTGCCAGCAGTTACTCCGGCTACTCGAACTATGGCTACACCTTC.